This is a list of T cell receptor beta chains from one sample in a study of metastatic and nonmetastatic thyroid tumors. TCRdb re-clonotyped the PCR reads via MiXCR. This table holds around 24,000 clones, roughly 25% found once. The sample taken for sequencing was tumor tissue. These receptors all stem from a male donor with papillary thyroid cancer or a benign thyroid nodule (not recorded which). Some clones in this sample may be carry-over from other donors' samples. Each CDR3 is given with its conserved first and last residue.

v_call cdr3_length cdr3_aa
TRBV5-1 14 CASSFYGSVNEQYF
TRBV5-1 12 CASSPLAGPSYF
TRBV6-4 9 CASSQPQHF
TRBV20-1 12 CSADRGNYEQYF
TRBV5-1 13 CASSRTPDNEQFF
TRBV20-1 15 CSAPRAGAVFSEQYF
TRBV27 15 CASSTRETSFNEQFF
TRBV27 17 CASSFPGVTGGNQPQHF
TRBV12-3/TRBV12-4 13 CASSLDSYNEQFF
TRBV15 15 CSTSRSQGASDTQYF
TRBV7-2 14 CASGRQGAYNEQFF
TRBV30 14 CAWSRSSLQETQYF
TRBV7-3 16 CASSTTWSTGYNEQFF
TRBV9 14 CASSVGDSTTEQCF
TRBV5-4 14 CASSFQGVTDTQYF
TRBV30 15 CAWSSQGNYQETQYF
TRBV28 12 CASSPGVLEQFF
TRBV5-1 14 CASSFSGSGNEQYF
TRBV4-1 15 CASSQEDRAGNTIYF
TRBV18 16 CASSPQRGTGNNVQYF
TRBV20-1 16 CSAPEALAGYTGELFF
TRBV7-2 13 CASSLDRGREQYF
TRBV4-2 14 CASSQDAGTDTQYF
TRBV11-1 17 CASSFASGSSGANVLTF
TRBV6-1 17 CASSERPGLAGSDTQYF
TRBV20-1 14 CSATLAGGMGEQIF
TRBV6-4 17 CASSLAWRNLLSYEQYF